These 5 T cell receptor beta chains were sequenced from one sample in a study of blood T cell repertoires in COVID-19. The table came from immunoSEQ multiplex PCR; TCRdb's copy has only in-frame clones and leaves some out. This table holds approximately 470,000 clones, about nine tenths found once. Sequencing used PBMCs or T cells enriched from blood (not recorded which). The receptors come from a woman between 18 and 30 years old who had recovered from COVID-19.

This chain connects TRBV28 to TRBJ1-5; 9 nucleotides align to TRBD1. J lost 7 bases, V lost 5 bases, and 9 bases had no gene match. Germline lookup yields CDR1 MDHEN and CDR2 SYDVKM. The CDR3 covers 15 residues. Written as DNA, the CDR3 is TGTGCCAGCAGTCTACGCACAGGGGGCCGGCAGCCCCAGCATTTT. It specifies CASSLRTGGRQPQHF.

The gene calls are TRBV27 and TRBJ2-7; D remains unclear. The germline V and J ends were trimmed by 0 bases and 8 bases, with 11 bases remaining between them. The CDR3 is 13 amino acids. Germline loops: CDR1 MNHEY, CDR2 SMNVEV (reference sequence). The CDR3 reads CASSLSGDFQQYF. The CDR3 nucleotides read TGTGCCAGCAGTTTATCGGGCGATTTTCAGCAGTACTTC.

This chain joins TRBV12-3 or TRBV12-4 and TRBJ2-3; D ambiguous. The CDR3 contains 13 residues. V was pared by 3 bases and J by 2 bases, with 6 bases between. DNA for the CDR3: TGTGCCAGCAGTTTGAGTACCACAGATACGCAGTATTTT. It specifies CASSLSTTDTQYF.

The gene calls are TRBV10-3 and TRBJ1-2, with D tentatively TRBD1 (6 bases). Germline CDR1 ENHRY, CDR2 SYGVKD. The CDR3 runs 14 residues. Trimming stripped 7 bases from V and 3 bases from J, with 15 bases between. CDR3 residues: CAITSSGTHYGYTF. DNA for the CDR3: TGTGCCATCACCTCCTCCGGGACACACTATGGCTACACCTTC.

The CDR3 region is CASSRGGEETQYF. CDR3 bases: TGTGCCAGCAGCCGAGGAGGGGAAGAGACCCAGTACTTC. V and J are TRBV6-2 or TRBV6-3 and TRBJ2-5; D perhaps matches TRBD2 (6 bases). Per the germline V gene, CDR1 is MNHEY and CDR2 is SVGEGT. The CDR3 is 13 residues long. With 6 bases removed from V and 3 bases from J, the gap between germline ends came to 11 bases.